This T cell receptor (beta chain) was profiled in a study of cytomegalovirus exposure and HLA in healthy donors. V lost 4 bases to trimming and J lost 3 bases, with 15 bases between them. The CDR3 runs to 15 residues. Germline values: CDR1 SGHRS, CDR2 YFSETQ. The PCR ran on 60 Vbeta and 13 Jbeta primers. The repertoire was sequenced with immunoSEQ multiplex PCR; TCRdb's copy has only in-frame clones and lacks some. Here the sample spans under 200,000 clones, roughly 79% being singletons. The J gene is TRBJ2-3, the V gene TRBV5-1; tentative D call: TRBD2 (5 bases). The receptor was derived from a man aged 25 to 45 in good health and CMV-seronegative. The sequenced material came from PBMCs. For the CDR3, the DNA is TGCGCCAGCAGCGCGCCGGGATCAAGGACAGATACGCAGTATTTT. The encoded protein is CASSAPGSRTDTQYF.